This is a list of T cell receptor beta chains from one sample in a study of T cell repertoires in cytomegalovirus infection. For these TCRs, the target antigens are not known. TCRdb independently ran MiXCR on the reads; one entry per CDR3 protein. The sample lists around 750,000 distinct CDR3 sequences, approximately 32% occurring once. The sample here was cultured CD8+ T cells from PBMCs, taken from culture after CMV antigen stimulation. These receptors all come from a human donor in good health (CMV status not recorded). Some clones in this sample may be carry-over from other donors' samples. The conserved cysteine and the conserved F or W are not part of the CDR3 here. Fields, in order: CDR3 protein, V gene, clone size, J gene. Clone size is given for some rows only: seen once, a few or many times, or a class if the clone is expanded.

cdr3_aa: ANSQEGRSGNTIY; v_call: TRBV4-1; clone_size: NA; j_call: TRBJ1-3
cdr3_aa: ASSRVGDEQF; v_call: TRBV5-4; clone_size: NA; j_call: TRBJ2-1
cdr3_aa: ASREHLSGNTIY; v_call: TRBV10-2; clone_size: NA; j_call: TRBJ1-3
cdr3_aa: ASSPTGTGSYEQY; v_call: TRBV5-1; clone_size: NA; j_call: TRBJ2-7
cdr3_aa: ASSFGIGKHKETQY; v_call: TRBV7-3; clone_size: many; j_call: TRBJ2-5
cdr3_aa: ATSAGYDYGYT; v_call: TRBV24-1; clone_size: few; j_call: TRBJ1-2
cdr3_aa: ASSFRDRIGEKLF; v_call: TRBV27; clone_size: NA; j_call: TRBJ1-4
cdr3_aa: ASTSGGDVTQY; v_call: TRBV6-1; clone_size: few; j_call: TRBJ2-5
cdr3_aa: ASSLTPGSGEQY; v_call: TRBV12-3/TRBV12-4; clone_size: few; j_call: TRBJ2-7
cdr3_aa: ASSVGGGLNNEQF; v_call: TRBV9; clone_size: few; j_call: TRBJ2-1
cdr3_aa: ASSFNQPQH; v_call: TRBV28; clone_size: many; j_call: TRBJ1-5
cdr3_aa: ASSPQTGNTIY; v_call: TRBV6-2/TRBV6-3; clone_size: NA; j_call: TRBJ1-3
cdr3_aa: ASSNRPSGGGQF; v_call: TRBV2; clone_size: NA; j_call: TRBJ2-1
cdr3_aa: ASNIGDLTTNSPLH; v_call: TRBV7-2; clone_size: many; j_call: TRBJ1-6
cdr3_aa: AISDKGGVEKLF; v_call: TRBV10-3; clone_size: few; j_call: TRBJ1-4
cdr3_aa: ASIPTPGGPYEQY; v_call: TRBV6-1; clone_size: NA; j_call: TRBJ2-7
cdr3_aa: ASSHDPGQATYSDTQY; v_call: TRBV11-1; clone_size: NA; j_call: TRBJ2-3
cdr3_aa: ASSDRGLTLAKNIQY; v_call: TRBV6-1; clone_size: few; j_call: TRBJ2-4
cdr3_aa: ASSFTVGPDTQY; v_call: TRBV28; clone_size: few; j_call: TRBJ2-3
cdr3_aa: ASSLVKETQY; v_call: TRBV7-9; clone_size: many; j_call: TRBJ2-5
cdr3_aa: ASSELWGDTEAF; v_call: TRBV6-1; clone_size: NA; j_call: TRBJ1-1
cdr3_aa: ASSTTRRGNTEAF; v_call: TRBV9; clone_size: NA; j_call: TRBJ1-1
cdr3_aa: ASGPTPEEQF; v_call: TRBV6-2/TRBV6-3; clone_size: few; j_call: TRBJ2-1
cdr3_aa: ASSHRQGAYNEQF; v_call: TRBV18; clone_size: many; j_call: TRBJ2-1
cdr3_aa: ASSLGTGRKQPQH; v_call: TRBV7-2; clone_size: NA; j_call: TRBJ1-5
cdr3_aa: ASSQGRGPGETQY; v_call: TRBV14; clone_size: NA; j_call: TRBJ2-5
cdr3_aa: ASSLSSLRVRDTIY; v_call: TRBV12-3/TRBV12-4; clone_size: many; j_call: TRBJ1-3
cdr3_aa: ASSYGSGIQETQY; v_call: TRBV6-8; clone_size: NA; j_call: TRBJ2-5
cdr3_aa: AISERTTESSGTNVLT; v_call: TRBV10-3; clone_size: NA; j_call: TRBJ2-6
cdr3_aa: ATSGGNKYEQY; v_call: TRBV12-3/TRBV12-4; clone_size: NA; j_call: TRBJ2-7
cdr3_aa: VSSRPTSGGPNTGELF; v_call: TRBV7-6; clone_size: NA; j_call: TRBJ2-2
cdr3_aa: ASSFTGSGNQPQH; v_call: TRBV6-5; clone_size: NA; j_call: TRBJ1-5
cdr3_aa: ASSPYRASAYNEQF; v_call: TRBV12-3/TRBV12-4; clone_size: few; j_call: TRBJ2-1
cdr3_aa: ASSSPLQETQY; v_call: TRBV7-6; clone_size: NA; j_call: TRBJ2-5
cdr3_aa: ASSLALGWPHYGYT; v_call: TRBV7-6; clone_size: NA; j_call: TRBJ1-2
cdr3_aa: ASSHLSSGGASYNEQF; v_call: TRBV4-1; clone_size: NA; j_call: TRBJ2-1
cdr3_aa: ASSQDGSQPQH; v_call: TRBV3-1; clone_size: few; j_call: TRBJ1-5
cdr3_aa: ASSLVGMGNTEAF; v_call: TRBV7-9; clone_size: NA; j_call: TRBJ1-1
cdr3_aa: SVESDRSSYNEQF; v_call: TRBV29-1; clone_size: NA; j_call: TRBJ2-1
cdr3_aa: ASRDGTGVSSGELF; v_call: TRBV27; clone_size: few; j_call: TRBJ2-2
cdr3_aa: ASSLGQFEQY; v_call: TRBV13; clone_size: few; j_call: TRBJ2-7
cdr3_aa: ASSRQDLKGYT; v_call: TRBV6-1; clone_size: NA; j_call: TRBJ1-2
cdr3_aa: ASSFEGPDTQY; v_call: TRBV7-9; clone_size: NA; j_call: TRBJ2-3
cdr3_aa: ASSIRGTGVYNEQF; v_call: TRBV7-6; clone_size: NA; j_call: TRBJ2-1
cdr3_aa: ASTWRLRGPLSSPLH; v_call: TRBV19; clone_size: NA; j_call: TRBJ1-6
cdr3_aa: SVEPANTGELF; v_call: TRBV29-1; clone_size: NA; j_call: TRBJ2-2